This TCR beta chain was documented in a study of shared clonotypes between healthy human individuals. Study context: Per donor, three plates held CD4 naive cells, three held CD4 memory, two held CD8 naive and one held CD8 memory.

Genomic DNA from each subset was divided evenly over several immunoSEQ plates. Sorted subsets were amplified in replicate PCRs using approximately 200 ng DNA, about 30,000 T cell genomes. Using immunoSEQ multiplex PCR, the repertoire was profiled, and TCRdb retains in-frame clones only, with some absent. The table records approximately 1,000,000 clones, about 84% of them present only once. This clone was seen once. Antigen unknown. CDR1 is SGHTA, CDR2 FQGNSA, per germline. The germline V and J ends were trimmed by 0 bases and 10 bases, with 7 bases remaining between them. This CDR3 is 12 amino acids long. Whole-study findings and limits: Represented diversity, genetic and exposure-history alike, was limited by few donors.

Sequenced sample: memory CD4+ T cells from PBMCs. Subset described: CD45RA-negative fraction. The receptor's source is a man between 18 and 29 years old in good health. Some clones in this sample may be carry-over from other donors' samples. The V and J genes are TRBV7-2 and TRBJ2-1; D is undetermined. The CDR3 DNA sequence: TGTGCCAGCAGCTTAGCGACCAGAGAGCAGTTCTTC. Residues: CASSLATREQFF. Complete variable domain (other parts from reference TRBV7-2 and TRBJ2-1): GAGVSQSPSNKVTEKGKDVELRCDPISGHTALYWYRQSLGQGLEFLIYFQGNSAPDKSGLPSDRFSAERTGGSVSTLTIQRTQQEDSAVYLCASSLATREQFFGPGTRLTVL.